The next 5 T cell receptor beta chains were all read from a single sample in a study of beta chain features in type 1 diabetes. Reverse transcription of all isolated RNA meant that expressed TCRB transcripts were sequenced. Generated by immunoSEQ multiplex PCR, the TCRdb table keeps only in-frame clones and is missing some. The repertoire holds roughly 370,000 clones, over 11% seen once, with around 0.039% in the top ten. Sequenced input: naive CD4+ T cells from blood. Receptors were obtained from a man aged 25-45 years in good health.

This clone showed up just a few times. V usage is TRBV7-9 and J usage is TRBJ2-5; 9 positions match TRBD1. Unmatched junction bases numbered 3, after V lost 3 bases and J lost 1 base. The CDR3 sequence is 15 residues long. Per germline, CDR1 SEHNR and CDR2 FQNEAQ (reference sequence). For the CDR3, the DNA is TGTGCCAGCAGCTTTGGGACAGGGTCCCAAGAGACCCAGTACTTC. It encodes CASSFGTGSQETQYF.

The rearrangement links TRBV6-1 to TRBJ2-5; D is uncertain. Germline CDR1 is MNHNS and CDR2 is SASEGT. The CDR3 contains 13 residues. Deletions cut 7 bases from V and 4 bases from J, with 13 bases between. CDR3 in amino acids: CASIRSRSETQYF. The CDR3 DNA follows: TGTGCCAGCATTCGAAGCCGGTCAGAGACCCAGTACTTC.

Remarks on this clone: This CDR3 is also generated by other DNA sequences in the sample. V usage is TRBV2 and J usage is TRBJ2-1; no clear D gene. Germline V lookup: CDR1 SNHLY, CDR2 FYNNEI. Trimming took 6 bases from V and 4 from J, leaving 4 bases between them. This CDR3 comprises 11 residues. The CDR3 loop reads CASSPYNEQFF. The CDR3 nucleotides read TGTGCCAGCAGCCCATACAATGAGCAGTTCTTC.

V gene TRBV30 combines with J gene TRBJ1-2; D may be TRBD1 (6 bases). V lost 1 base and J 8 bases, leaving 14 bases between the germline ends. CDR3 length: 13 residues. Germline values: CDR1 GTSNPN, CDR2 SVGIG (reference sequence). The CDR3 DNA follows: TGTGCCTGGAGTGCCCTCACAGGGCAAGGCTACACCTTC. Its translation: CAWSALTGQGYTF.

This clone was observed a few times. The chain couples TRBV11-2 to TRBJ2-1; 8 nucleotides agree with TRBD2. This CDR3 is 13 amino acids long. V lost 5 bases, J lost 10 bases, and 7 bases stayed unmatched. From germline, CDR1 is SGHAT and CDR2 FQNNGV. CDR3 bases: TGTGCCAGCAGCACCTACGGGAGGGGAGAGCAGTTCTTC. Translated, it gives CASSTYGRGEQFF.